These T cell receptor beta chains were read from a single sample in a study of blood T cell repertoires in COVID-19. Produced via immunoSEQ multiplex PCR; TCRdb's table is partial and in-frame only. The sample has about 58,000 clones, over 70% seen once; the top ten hold roughly 5.3%. The sequencing input was peripheral blood. These receptors were obtained from a human donor in a cohort sampled during active COVID-19. Each CDR3 is given without its conserved first and last residue. Fields, in order: V gene, J gene, D gene, CDR3 protein. D genes are given only for firm matches.

V: TRBV7-2
J: TRBJ1-3
D: -
CDR3: ASSLVPRDSGNTIY

V: TRBV3-1/TRBV3-2
J: TRBJ1-4
D: -
CDR3: ASSQRKAGGERREKLF

V: TRBV27
J: TRBJ1-2
D: -
CDR3: ASSRGGYGYT

V: TRBV2
J: TRBJ1-4
D: -
CDR3: ASRAGRGNEKLF

V: TRBV9
J: TRBJ2-3
D: TRBD2
CDR3: ASSPRGGGGAGDTQY

V: TRBV4-1
J: TRBJ2-3
D: TRBD2
CDR3: ASSQELAGISTDTQY

V: TRBV27
J: TRBJ1-5
D: TRBD1
CDR3: ASSLIGQGRNQPQH

V: TRBV20-1
J: TRBJ2-7
D: -
CDR3: SAEDYEQY

V: TRBV6-6
J: TRBJ1-1
D: -
CDR3: ASSDYREGGLEAF

V: TRBV30
J: TRBJ2-2
D: TRBD1
CDR3: AWSVPDRGSGELF

V: TRBV4-1
J: TRBJ1-5
D: -
CDR3: ASSQVQGLNQPQH

V: TRBV3-1/TRBV3-2
J: TRBJ1-5
D: -
CDR3: ASSRTVTPNQPQH

V: TRBV19
J: TRBJ1-6
D: -
CDR3: ASSPQGGSFSPLH

V: TRBV9
J: TRBJ2-3
D: TRBD2
CDR3: ASSGPGLAGGTDTQY

V: TRBV4-3
J: TRBJ2-7
D: -
CDR3: ASSQDLADYEQY

V: TRBV7-9
J: TRBJ2-3
D: TRBD1
CDR3: ASTPDRASTDTQY